In its sample, the clone carrying this TCR beta chain was seen many times. Construction of the TCRbeta library involved unique molecular identifiers. Via MiXCR, TCRdb re-called the PCR reads, giving one row per CDR3 protein. The data show around 600,000 distinct CDR3 sequences, roughly 15% seen once. The data were taken from a study of T-cell reconstitution after alpha-beta-depleted transplantation in children. The V gene's germline CDR1 is DFQATT and CDR2 SNEGSKA (reference sequence). V lost 7 bases and J lost 0; bases outside the gene matches: 6. The CDR3 is 13 amino acids. This specimen consisted of PBMCs from the stem cell graft donor, obtained from the stem cell graft. The rearrangement uses TRBV20-1 and TRBJ2-7; 7 bases match TRBD2. The receptor's source is a human donor who donated a stem cell graft to a child with acute myeloid leukemia. The CDR3 is CSVYSGSSYEQYF. CDR3 nucleotides: TGCAGTGTTTATAGCGGGTCCTCCTACGAGCAGTACTTC.